One T cell receptor (beta chain) is described in this entry. The data belong to a study of Ad26.COV2.S vaccination and SARS-CoV-2 variants. Clones were read by immunoSEQ multiplex PCR, and TCRdb kept only the in-frame ones, dropping some. The sample has about 180,000 clones; around nine tenths are singletons. The TCR sequence derives from a human donor who had recovered from COVID-19. The material was peripheral blood, obtained after recovery from COVID-19.

In DNA, the CDR3 is TGTGCCAGCAGCCAAGTAGGCGGACTAGCGCCTTACAATGAGCAGTTCTTC. Residues: CASSQVGGLAPYNEQFF. The chain has TRBV14 and TRBJ2-1, with TRBD2 matching over 9 bases. CDR1 and CDR2 (germline): SGHDN, FVKESK. The CDR3 loop spans 17 amino acids. The trim removed 1 base at V and 4 bases at J, leaving 8 bases unmatched.